A selection of T cell receptor beta chains follows, all from one sample in a study of blood T cell repertoires in COVID-19. Clones were read by immunoSEQ multiplex PCR, and TCRdb kept only the in-frame ones, dropping some. The profile covers 310,000 or so clones, with roughly 90% appearing a single time and about 10% taken by the ten largest. The specimen sequenced was peripheral blood. These receptors were taken from a young woman with COVID-19, enrolled during active disease. CDR3s include the opening cysteine and the closing phenylalanine or tryptophan. The order of the fields is clone size, V gene, J gene, D gene, CDR3 DNA, CDR3 protein. A D gene is named only where the DNA matches it firmly. Only part of the rows carry a size: once, few, many, or a class if the clone is expanded.

>once|TRBV7-3|TRBJ2-7|TRBD2
TGTGCCAGCAGCGCGCTAGCGGGAGACGAGCAGTACTTC
CASSALAGDEQYF
>NA|TRBV6-5|TRBJ1-2|NA
TGTGCCAGCAGTTACTCGAGAGGTGTTAACTATGGCTACACCTTC
CASSYSRGVNYGYTF
>NA|TRBV4-1|TRBJ1-5|NA
TGCGCCAGCAGCCAAGGGCAGAGCAATCAGCCCCAGCATTTT
CASSQGQSNQPQHF
>NA|TRBV5-1|TRBJ1-1|TRBD1
TGCGCCAGCAGCACGACAGGGGCTGAAGCTTTCTTT
CASSTTGAEAFF
>NA|TRBV6-2/TRBV6-3|TRBJ2-1|TRBD2
TGTGCCAGCAGTAAAACGGTGGAGCGGGAGGAATTTAATGAGCAGTTCTTC
CASSKTVEREEFNEQFF
>once|TRBV5-1|TRBJ2-2|NA
TGCGCCAGCAGCCCCCAGACTATGAACACCGGGGAGCTGTTTTTT
CASSPQTMNTGELFF
>few|TRBV25-1|TRBJ1-4|NA
TGTGCCAGCAGTGGAGACAGCGAAAAACTGTTTTTT
CASSGDSEKLFF
>NA|TRBV7-2|TRBJ2-4|TRBD2
TGTGCCAGCAGCACTAAACCGGGACTAGCGGGACCGTCGAGGAACATTCAGTACTTC
CASSTKPGLAGPSRNIQYF
>once|TRBV5-6|TRBJ1-1|NA
TGTGCCAGCAGCTCAGACCCGGGAACGGGTACTGAAGCTTTCTTT
CASSSDPGTGTEAFF
>NA|TRBV5-1|TRBJ1-1|NA
TGCGCCAGCAGCTTGGGGATGCAGGGGAACACTGAAGCTTTCTTT
CASSLGMQGNTEAFF
>NA|TRBV18|TRBJ2-3|TRBD2
TGTGCCAGCTCACTCTCCCTGGGCGGGAGAATGGATACGCAGTATTTT
CASSLSLGGRMDTQYF
>NA|TRBV5-1|TRBJ1-2|TRBD1
TGCGCCAGCAGCTCCGGACAGGAGAACTATGGCTACACCTTC
CASSSGQENYGYTF
>NA|TRBV7-2|TRBJ1-2|NA
TGTGCCCACCGGGGGGCGGCGTATTATGGCTACACCTTC
CAHRGAAYYGYTF
>NA|TRBV7-9|TRBJ2-2|NA
TGTGCCAGCAGCGCGGTTCCTAACACCGGGGAGCTGTTTTTT
CASSAVPNTGELFF
>NA|TRBV2|TRBJ2-7|TRBD1
TGTGCCAGCAGGCTCACAGGGGGCATGTACTACGAGCAGTACTTC
CASRLTGGMYYEQYF
>NA|TRBV28|TRBJ2-5|TRBD2
TGTGCCAGCAGTTTTAGCGGGATCGATCTGGAGACCCAGTACTTC
CASSFSGIDLETQYF
>NA|TRBV30|TRBJ2-2|NA
TGTGCCTGGACCCGGGGCACCGGGGAGCTGTTTTTT
CAWTRGTGELFF
>NA|TRBV24-1|TRBJ2-5|NA
TGTGCCACCAGTGGTTCGGCTAGCGCACAAGAGACCCAGTACTTC
CATSGSASAQETQYF
>NA|TRBV24-1|TRBJ2-3|NA
TGTGCCACCGGACATTTCACAGATACGCAGTATTTT
CATGHFTDTQYF
>NA|TRBV19|TRBJ2-1|NA
TGTGCCAGTAGTATAGATAGCGGAGCGGGCTTCTCCTACAATGAGCAGTTCTTC
CASSIDSGAGFSYNEQFF
>NA|TRBV7-9|TRBJ1-2|NA
TGTGCCAGCAGCTTAGACGGCGGCCTTGGCTACACCTTC
CASSLDGGLGYTF
>NA|TRBV30|TRBJ1-1|NA
TGTGCCTGGAAGGCCGGTGGGAGCACTGAAGCTTTCTTT
CAWKAGGSTEAFF
>NA|TRBV28|TRBJ2-3|NA
TGTGCCAGCAGAAGGGGAACAGATACGCAGTATTTT
CASRRGTDTQYF
>NA|TRBV29-1|TRBJ1-5|NA
TGCAGCGTTCGGGTGGGAGGAATAGATCAGCCCCAGCATTTT
CSVRVGGIDQPQHF
>NA|TRBV3-1/TRBV3-2|TRBJ1-5|TRBD1
TGTGCCAGCAGCCCAGCAGGACAGGGAAATCAGCCCCAGCATTTT
CASSPAGQGNQPQHF
>NA|TRBV9|TRBJ1-3|NA
TGTGCCAGCAGCGTAGAGGCAGGGCGAGGAAACACCATATATTTT
CASSVEAGRGNTIYF
>NA|TRBV5-4|TRBJ2-5|TRBD1
TGTGCCAGCAGCCAAAGACAGGGGGCGAGGGAGACCCAGTACTTC
CASSQRQGARETQYF
>NA|TRBV28|TRBJ2-1|TRBD2
TGTGCCAGCAGCTTTGCGACTAGCGGGCCGTCTAATGAGCAGTTCTTC
CASSFATSGPSNEQFF
>NA|TRBV27|TRBJ2-7|TRBD2
TGTGCCAGCAGTCGCTCAAGACTAGCGGGAGTCCCCCACGAGCAGTACTTC
CASSRSRLAGVPHEQYF
>NA|TRBV5-4|TRBJ2-5|NA
TGTGCCAGCAGCCCCCCAGGAGGGGAAGGGGAGACCCAGTACTTC
CASSPPGGEGETQYF
>NA|TRBV7-8|TRBJ1-1|NA
TGTGCCAGCAGCTTAGGAGGCGGGTACGGCACTGAAGCTTTCTTT
CASSLGGGYGTEAFF
>NA|TRBV10-3|TRBJ1-2|TRBD1
TGTGCCATCAGTCAGGGGGCCTCCGGGGGCATGGGCTATGGCTACACCTTC
CAISQGASGGMGYGYTF
>NA|TRBV12-3/TRBV12-4|TRBJ2-1|NA
TGTGCCAGCAGTTCGAGTTATGAGCAGTTCTTC
CASSSSYEQFF
>NA|TRBV24-1|TRBJ2-7|TRBD1
TGTGCCACCAGTGATTCCGGGACAGGGGGCTACGAGCAGTACTTC
CATSDSGTGGYEQYF
>few|TRBV19|TRBJ1-5|TRBD1
TGTGCCAGTACCGCAGGGGGCATCGGAAATCAGCCCCAGCATTTT
CASTAGGIGNQPQHF
>few|TRBV7-9|TRBJ1-4|NA
TGTGCCAGCAGCTTAGGGAATGGCGGGGAAAAACTGTTTTTT
CASSLGNGGEKLFF
>NA|TRBV5-5|TRBJ2-3|TRBD2
TGTGCCAGCAGCTTGGAGGCTAGCGGGGGCAGAGATACGCAGTATTTT
CASSLEASGGRDTQYF
>NA|TRBV19|TRBJ1-1|TRBD1
TGTGCCAGCTCACAACACACACTAAACAGGGGTGAAGCTTTCTTT
CASSQHTLNRGEAFF
>NA|TRBV9|TRBJ2-3|TRBD2
TGTGCCAGCAGCGTAGCTAGCGGGAGGGGGATAGATACGCAGTATTTT
CASSVASGRGIDTQYF
>NA|TRBV15|TRBJ2-7|TRBD2
TGTGCCACCAGCAGAGGGACTAGCGGGAGATTCGAGCAGTACTTC
CATSRGTSGRFEQYF
>NA|TRBV15|TRBJ1-2|NA
TGTGCCACCAGCAGTCCCAGGGAGGGGATGGACTATGGCTACACCTTC
CATSSPREGMDYGYTF
>NA|TRBV9|TRBJ1-6|NA
TGTGCCAGCAGTGATTTACCTTCAGGATCACCCCTCCACTTT
CASSDLPSGSPLHF
>once|TRBV28|TRBJ2-1|NA
TGTGCCAGCAGTTTGGAGTTCAATGAGCAGTTCTTC
CASSLEFNEQFF
>NA|TRBV19|TRBJ2-1|TRBD2
TGTGCCAGTAGTCGACTAGCGGGTGATAAGCAGTTCTTC
CASSRLAGDKQFF
>NA|TRBV28|TRBJ1-5|NA
TGTGCCAGCAGTATCTTTGGACAGAACAATCAGCCCCAGCATTTT
CASSIFGQNNQPQHF
>NA|TRBV14|TRBJ2-7|TRBD2
TGTGCCAGCAGCCAAGTGGGAGGGTCCGAGCAGTACTTC
CASSQVGGSEQYF
>NA|TRBV2|TRBJ2-7|TRBD1
TGTGCCAGCAGGGCCGGGACAGCCTCCTACGAGCAGTACTTC
CASRAGTASYEQYF
>NA|TRBV6-5|TRBJ1-5|TRBD1
TGTGCCAGCAGCTCTGACAGGGGCAGCAATCAGCCCCAGCATTTT
CASSSDRGSNQPQHF
>NA|TRBV3-1/TRBV3-2|TRBJ2-2|TRBD1
TGTGCCAGCAGTCCTCCGGGACAGGGGAACACCGGGGAGCTGTTTTTT
CASSPPGQGNTGELFF
>once|TRBV24-1|TRBJ2-1|TRBD2
TGTGCCACCAGTGATTCTAGAGCGGGAGAGGCGGCTGAGCAGTTCTTC
CATSDSRAGEAAEQFF
>NA|TRBV9|TRBJ1-1|NA
TGTGCCAGCAGCCCGGGAGGGTTCACTGAAGCTTTCTTT
CASSPGGFTEAFF
>NA|TRBV21-1|TRBJ1-2|NA
TGTGCCAGCAGCAAAGGGGGAACTACGGACTCTCAGAGCGGCTACACCTTC
CASSKGGTTDSQSGYTF
>NA|TRBV28|TRBJ1-2|NA
TGTGCCAGCAGTTTATGGAGGGGGGGGAGCTATGGCTACACCTTC
CASSLWRGGSYGYTF
>NA|TRBV4-1|TRBJ1-5|TRBD1
TGCGCCAGCAGCCAGGGACAGGGGGCTGGTCAGCCCCAGCATTTT
CASSQGQGAGQPQHF
>NA|TRBV3-1/TRBV3-2|TRBJ1-1|NA
TGTGCCAGCAGCCAACAGGGAACGAACACTGAAGCTTTCTTT
CASSQQGTNTEAFF
>NA|TRBV10-2|TRBJ2-7|NA
TGCGCCAGCAGTGAGAACAGATACTACGAGCAGTACTTC
CASSENRYYEQYF
>NA|TRBV6-5|TRBJ2-7|TRBD2
TGTGCCAGCAGGACTTCTAGCGGGGTCGACGAGCAGTACTTC
CASRTSSGVDEQYF
>few|TRBV6-5|TRBJ1-5|NA
TGTGCCAGCAGTTCCCTCAATCAGCCCCAGCATTTT
CASSSLNQPQHF
>NA|TRBV27|TRBJ2-7|TRBD2
TGTGCCAGCAGTCTCCGGACTAGATACGAGCAGTACTTC
CASSLRTRYEQYF